This T cell receptor (beta chain) is drawn from a study of Ad26.COV2.S vaccination and SARS-CoV-2 variants. Looking at the study overall: A COV1001 Ad26.COV2.S trial-arm participant provided the sample. By the intramuscular route, Ad26.COV2.S was given once, or twice 56 days apart.

The sample's treatment: roughly 18 received Ad26.COV2.S at low or high dose, single or two shots; roughly five received placebo; per-sample allocation not given. Day 63 after the first injection of vaccine or placebo was the sampling time. Germline CDR1 is LGHDT and CDR2 is YNNKEL (reference sequence). V lost 2 bases, J lost 5 bases, and 10 bases lay in between. This CDR3 spans 14 amino acids. Sequencing used immunoSEQ multiplex PCR; TCRdb keeps in-frame clones, though not all of them. Of 400,000 to 450,000 clones in the sample, 80% to 95% were seen once. The sequencing used peripheral blood, collected in a trial of Ad26.COV2.S vaccine versus placebo. The V gene is TRBV3-1 (or the pseudogene TRBV3-2), the J gene TRBJ2-4; D might be TRBD1 or TRBD2, each matching 5 bases. The receptor's source is a person aged 18-60 years who received the Ad26.COV2.S COVID-19 vaccine or a placebo. The CDR3 sequence is CASSQLGDQNIQYF. The CDR3 DNA reads TGTGCCAGCAGCCAATTAGGGGACCAAAACATTCAGTACTTC.